The 32 T cell receptor beta chains given below trace back to one sample, sequenced in a study of blood T cell repertoires in COVID-19. TCRdb's copy holds only in-frame clones and misses some; the assay was immunoSEQ multiplex PCR. There are 150,000 or so clones in the sample; about nine tenths occur only once, and approximately 4.3% lies in the top ten. The sequencing input was PBMCs or T cells enriched from blood (not recorded which). The origin of the receptors is a man aged 50 to 59 who had recovered from COVID-19.

To note about this clone: Other DNA sequences from this sample encode an identical CDR3 as well. The genes are TRBV18 and TRBJ1-2; TRBD1 matches at 10 bases. V shed 3 bases, J shed 4 bases, and the junction held 5 bases outside the gene matches. The CDR3 is made up of 15 amino acids. Germline CDR1 is KGHSH and CDR2 is LQKENI. CDR3 bases: TGTGCCAGCTCACCGGGACAGGGGAACAGCTATGGCTACACCTTC. Translated, it gives CASSPGQGNSYGYTF.

This clone was seen only a few times. The chain uses TRBV3-1 (or the pseudogene TRBV3-2) and TRBJ2-3; 8 bases line up with TRBD2. With 0 bases clipped from V and 5 bases from J, the junction kept 7 bases outside the gene matches. CDR1 and CDR2 (germline): LGHDT, YNNKEL (reference sequence). The CDR3 contains 16 residues. In DNA form, the CDR3 reads TGTGCCAGCAGCCAAGAGGGACGGGAGGGTGGAGATACGCAGTATTTT. As protein: CASSQEGREGGDTQYF.

This chain links TRBV2 with TRBJ2-2, with 9 bases fitting TRBD2. In germline, CDR1 is SNHLY, CDR2 FYNNEI. The CDR3 sequence is 15 residues long. V shed 4 bases, J shed 1 base, and the junction held 1 base outside the gene matches. CDR3: CASSVLAGNTGELFF. CDR3 nucleotides: TGTGCCAGCAGTGTACTAGCGGGGAACACCGGGGAGCTGTTTTTT.

This chain links TRBV6-5 with TRBJ2-7; 8 bases agree with TRBD1. CDR3 size: 12 residues. The germline CDR1 and CDR2 sequences are MNHEY and SVGAGI. The V segment lost 8 bases and the J segment 6 bases; nucleotides outside the gene matches: 6. The CDR3 bases are TGTGCCAGCTGGGACAGGAAGGGCGAGCAGTACGTC. Translation gives CASWDRKGEQYV.

The J gene is TRBJ2-7, the V gene TRBV6-2 or TRBV6-3, with TRBD1 identical over 8 bases. The CDR3 is 14 residues long. Germline CDR1 MNHEY, CDR2 SVGEGT. V lost 5 bases, J lost 5 bases, and 8 bases stayed unmatched. The CDR3 coding sequence is TGTGCCAGCAGTAATCCGACAGGGGCAAACGAGCAGTACGTC. Protein sequence: CASSNPTGANEQYV.

As to this clone: Other DNA sequences in this specimen translate into the identical CDR3. V is TRBV2 and J is TRBJ1-5, with D unresolved. The CDR3 has 15 amino acids. The germline CDR1 and CDR2 sequences are SNHLY and FYNNEI. Between the trimmed V and J ends, which lost 6 bases and 0 bases, there was a span of 12 bases. CDR3 protein: CASSDPRGSNQPQHF. CDR3 nucleotide sequence: TGTGCCAGCAGCGACCCCCGAGGTAGCAATCAGCCCCAGCATTTT.

As concerns this clone: One junction end does not reproduce the germline sequence, and a read error may be involved. This chain links TRBV28 with TRBJ1-5; D gene uncertain. Germline-derived CDR1 and CDR2 are MDHEN and SYDVKM. The CDR3 has 13 residues. The CDR3 coding sequence is TGTGCCAGCAGTTTAGGTACTCAGCAGCGCCAGCATTTT. Translation gives CASSLGTQQRQHF.

The J gene is TRBJ2-3, the V gene TRBV4-1, with 14 nucleotides matching TRBD2. The CDR3 runs 16 residues. The trim removed 2 bases at V and 6 bases at J, leaving 4 bases unmatched. Germline V gene sequence: CDR1 MGHRA, CDR2 YSYEKL. CDR3 region: CASSQPGLAGADTQYF. In DNA, the CDR3 is TGCGCCAGCAGCCAACCGGGACTAGCGGGAGCCGATACGCAGTATTTT.

The rearrangement joins TRBV18 to TRBJ2-2; D is perhaps TRBD1 (5 bases). V shed 3 bases and J shed 0 bases, with 11 bases lying between them. The CDR3 totals 16 residues. CDR1 KGHSH and CDR2 LQKENI come from the germline V gene. The CDR3 DNA is TGTGCCAGCTCACCCCCGGAAGGGGCGAACACCGGGGAGCTGTTTTTT. Translated, it gives CASSPPEGANTGELFF. The full variable domain, completed using reference TRBV18 and TRBJ2-2, is NAGVMQNPRHLVRRRGQEARLRCSPMKGHSHVYWYRQLPEEGLKFMVYLQKENIIDESGMPKERFSAEFPKEGPSILRIQQVVRGDSAAYFCASSPPEGANTGELFFGEGSRLTVL.

The gene calls are TRBV28 and TRBJ2-3, with TRBD1 identical over 7 bases. Per the germline V gene, CDR1 is MDHEN and CDR2 is SYDVKM. There are 15 residues in the CDR3. J lost 5 bases, V lost 8 bases, and 13 bases had no gene match. CDR3 loop: CASARPGQMGDTQYF. Written as DNA, the CDR3 is TGTGCCAGCGCGAGACCGGGACAGATGGGAGATACGCAGTATTTT.

The chain has TRBV7-7 and TRBJ2-2, with D possibly TRBD2 on 6 matching bases. The CDR3 loop spans 15 amino acids. The V gene's germline CDR1 is SSHAT and CDR2 FNYEAQ (reference sequence). Trimming shortened V by 3 bases and J by 4 bases, and 12 bases separated the two germline ends. The CDR3 loop is CASSFGGAGTGELFF. The CDR3 DNA reads TGTGCCAGCAGCTTCGGAGGGGCGGGCACCGGGGAGCTGTTTTTT.

The V call is TRBV11-2, the J call TRBJ1-4; TRBD1 is a possible D gene (6 bases). This CDR3 contains 17 residues. Trimming left V 0 bases short and J 1 base short, with 12 bases between. CDR1 and CDR2 (germline): SGHAT, FQNNGV. The CDR3 bases are TGTGCCAGCAGCTTAGAAGGGACACTTCAAACTAATGAAAAACTGTTTTTT. This sequence encodes CASSLEGTLQTNEKLFF.

The rearrangement joins TRBV3-1 (or the pseudogene TRBV3-2) to TRBJ1-1; D is uncertain. The CDR3 is 19 residues long. V was trimmed by 5 bases and J by 3 bases, leaving 28 bases between them. CDR1 and CDR2 from the germline V gene are LGHDT and YNNKEL (reference sequence). CDR3 DNA sequence: TGTGCCAGCAGCTCGGGTCCCTCGGGAGGCGCTATTCGGGACACTGAAGCTTTCTTT. Translating it yields CASSSGPSGGAIRDTEAFF.

The chain links TRBV27 to TRBJ2-2, with TRBD1 matching 7 bases. The V segment lost 4 bases and the J segment 5 bases; nucleotides outside the gene matches: 7. The CDR3 contains 15 residues. CDR1 and CDR2 from the germline V gene are MNHEY and SMNVEV (reference sequence). CDR3 sequence: CASSSSAGGTGELFF. The CDR3 nucleotides read TGTGCCAGCAGTTCATCAGCAGGGGGTACCGGGGAGCTGTTTTTT.

This chain uses TRBV4-1 with TRBJ1-1, with TRBD1 matching over 7 bases. Trimming at V came to 0 bases and at J to 0 bases, leaving 4 bases not matched to a gene. The CDR3 loop spans 16 amino acids. Germline CDR1 reads MGHRA; CDR2 reads YSYEKL. The CDR3 DNA sequence: TGCGCCAGCAGCCAAGAAAAGGGACAGATGAACACTGAAGCTTTCTTT. It is translated as CASSQEKGQMNTEAFF.

This clone was counted between two and nine times. V and J are TRBV2 and TRBJ2-3; 7 bases are shared with TRBD2. Germline assignment: CDR1 SNHLY and CDR2 FYNNEI. After removal of 10 bases from V and 0 bases from J, the junction contained 10 bases not matched to a gene. This CDR3 has 15 residues. CDR3 bases: TGTGCCAATTCCGGGCGGCGGGAGAGCACAGATACGCAGTATTTT. Translation gives CANSGRRESTDTQYF.

The chain recombines TRBV7-3 with TRBJ2-3; D is undetermined. The CDR3 sequence is 12 residues long. V shed 4 bases and J shed 4 bases, with 6 bases lying between them. CDR1 and CDR2 from the germline V gene are SGHTA and FQGTGA. The CDR3 sequence: CASSSNADTQYF. CDR3 DNA sequence: TGTGCCAGCAGCTCTAACGCAGATACGCAGTATTTT.

The chain joins TRBV5-1 to TRBJ1-2, with 7 bases that match TRBD1. The ends lost 3 bases at V and 6 bases at J; junction bases unmatched: 8. Germline CDR1 SGHRS, CDR2 YFSETQ. The CDR3 runs to 14 residues. The DNA of the CDR3 is TGCGCCAGCAGCTCCGAGACAGGGCCGAATGGCTACACCTTC. Amino acids: CASSSETGPNGYTF.

J is TRBJ2-7 and V is TRBV7-6; TRBD1 matches 9 bases. CDR3 size: 17 residues. From germline, CDR1 is SGHVS and CDR2 FNYEAQ. The V segment lost 1 base and the J segment 0 bases; nucleotides outside the gene matches: 7. The CDR3 DNA is TGTGCCAGCAGCTTAGGGGGACAGGGACAGAGCTCCTACGAGCAGTACGTC. This sequence encodes CASSLGGQGQSSYEQYV.

The J gene is TRBJ1-4, the V gene TRBV10-3; D ambiguous. The CDR3 extends over 14 amino acids. Between the trimmed V and J ends, which lost 6 bases and 0 bases, there was a span of 8 bases. Germline V gene data show CDR1 as ENHRY and CDR2 as SYGVKD. The CDR3 loop reads CAIRGAATNEKLFF. The CDR3 nucleotides read TGTGCCATCAGGGGAGCAGCAACTAATGAAAAACTGTTTTTT.

V is TRBV5-4 and J is TRBJ2-7; TRBD2 might be the D (7 bases). Deletions cut 2 bases from V and 0 bases from J, with 15 bases between. Per the germline V gene, CDR1 is SGHNT and CDR2 is YYREEE (reference sequence). CDR3 size: 16 residues. DNA for the CDR3: TGTGCCAGCAGCTTCGGGGGGCCGCTCCTCTCCTACGAGCAGTACGTC. Protein product: CASSFGGPLLSYEQYV.

The chain has TRBV24-1 and TRBJ1-1, with a possible D match to TRBD1 (6 bases). V lost 6 bases to trimming and J lost 4 bases, with 11 bases between them. CDR3 length equals 13 residues. Germline V lookup: CDR1 KGHDR, CDR2 SFDVKD. The CDR3 coding sequence is TGTGCCACCAGTTCTTCAGGGGTCACTGAAGCTTTCTTT. It encodes CATSSSGVTEAFF.

The V call is TRBV18, the J call TRBJ2-7; weak D call: TRBD1 (5 bases). Germline lookup yields CDR1 KGHSH and CDR2 LQKENI. CDR3 length: 14 amino acids. V lost 4 bases and J 2 bases, leaving 12 bases between the germline ends. CDR3 residues: CASSREAGPYEQYF. The CDR3 coding sequence is TGTGCCAGCTCACGCGAGGCAGGGCCCTACGAGCAGTACTTC.

V usage is TRBV6-5 and J usage is TRBJ2-1; 10 bases are a match to TRBD1. The junction had 8 bases not matched to a gene; V was cut back by 6 bases and J by 9 bases. In germline, CDR1 is MNHEY, CDR2 SVGAGI. CDR3 length equals 14 residues. Here the CDR3 reads CASSPGQGFFEQFF. CDR3 coding DNA: TGTGCCAGCAGCCCGGGACAGGGGTTTTTTGAGCAGTTCTTC.

The V gene is TRBV2, the J gene TRBJ1-2; 8 bases line up with TRBD1. V was clipped by 6 bases and J by 7 bases; unmatched bases: 7. The CDR3 has 13 amino acids. Germline CDR1 is SNHLY and CDR2 is FYNNEI. CDR3 sequence reads: CASSRGLEGGYTF. The CDR3 nucleotides read TGTGCCAGCAGCAGGGGGCTTGAGGGTGGCTACACCTTC. The full variable domain, its missing parts supplied by reference TRBV2 and TRBJ1-2, is EPEVTQTPSHQVTQMGQEVILRCVPISNHLYFYWYRQILGQKVEFLVSFYNNEISEKSEIFDDQFSVERPDGSNFTLKIRSTKLEDSAMYFCASSRGLEGGYTFGSGTRLTVV.

This rearrangement joins TRBV27 to TRBJ2-2; 11 bases agree with TRBD1. With V trimmed by 2 bases and J by 4 bases, 3 bases remained unmatched. Germline CDR1 and CDR2: MNHEY and SMNVEV (reference sequence). CDR3 length: 16 amino acids. The CDR3 DNA sequence: TGTGCCAGCAGTTTAGGACAGGGGGCGAGCACCGGGGAGCTGTTTTTT. Its protein is CASSLGQGASTGELFF.

The chain couples TRBV6-5 to TRBJ1-5, with D possibly being TRBD1 (5 bases). Germline CDR1 MNHEY, CDR2 SVGAGI. Trimming left V 0 bases short and J 7 bases short, with 13 bases between. There are 15 residues in the CDR3. The CDR3 nucleotides are TGTGCCAGCAGTTACTCGGCGGGTCGGGGGCAGCCCCAGCATTTT. Translated: CASSYSAGRGQPQHF.

The CDR3 region has the DNA TGTGCCAGCAGCCAGACAGGGGTCTATGGCTACACCTTC. Translation: CASSQTGVYGYTF. The chain has TRBV27 and TRBJ1-2; 8 bases agree with TRBD1. The V gene's germline CDR1 is MNHEY and CDR2 SMNVEV (reference sequence). The V gene end was trimmed by 6 bases and the J gene end by 4 bases; junction bases not matched to a gene: 4. This CDR3 comprises 13 residues.

This clone showed up just once. The V gene is TRBV5-4, the J gene TRBJ1-1, with D unclear. The CDR3 is 12 residues long. Trimming took 2 bases from V and 7 from J, leaving 9 bases between them. Germline CDR1 and CDR2: SGHNT and YYREEE (reference sequence). CDR3 amino acids: CASSFLTGEAFF. CDR3 coding DNA: TGTGCCAGCAGCTTTTTAACCGGTGAAGCTTTCTTT.

This chain joins TRBV28 and TRBJ1-5; TRBD1 might be the D (6 bases). Germline V CDR1 and CDR2: MDHEN, SYDVKM. The V end was cut by 9 bases, the J end by 6 bases, with 12 bases between. This CDR3 is 12 amino acids long. The CDR3 DNA follows: TGTGCCAGTCAGGGGTTTTCTCAGCCCCAGCATTTT. Amino acids: CASQGFSQPQHF.

The chain is built from TRBV9 and TRBJ2-1, with a tentative D call TRBD2 (5 bases). CDR1 is SGDLS, CDR2 YYNGEE, per germline. V was pared by 3 bases and J by 0 bases, with 10 bases between. The CDR3 covers 15 residues. CDR3: CASSAGLHSYNEQFF. As DNA, the CDR3 is TGTGCCAGCAGCGCAGGACTTCACTCCTACAATGAGCAGTTCTTC.

J is TRBJ2-1 and V is TRBV11-3, with 8 bases aligning to TRBD1. CDR1 SGHNT and CDR2 YENEEA come from the germline V gene. With V trimmed by 5 bases and J by 10 bases, 10 bases remained unmatched. The CDR3 contains 14 residues. CDR3 residues: CASSTRQGTREQFF. The CDR3 DNA follows: TGTGCCAGCAGCACCAGACAGGGGACTCGGGAGCAGTTCTTC.